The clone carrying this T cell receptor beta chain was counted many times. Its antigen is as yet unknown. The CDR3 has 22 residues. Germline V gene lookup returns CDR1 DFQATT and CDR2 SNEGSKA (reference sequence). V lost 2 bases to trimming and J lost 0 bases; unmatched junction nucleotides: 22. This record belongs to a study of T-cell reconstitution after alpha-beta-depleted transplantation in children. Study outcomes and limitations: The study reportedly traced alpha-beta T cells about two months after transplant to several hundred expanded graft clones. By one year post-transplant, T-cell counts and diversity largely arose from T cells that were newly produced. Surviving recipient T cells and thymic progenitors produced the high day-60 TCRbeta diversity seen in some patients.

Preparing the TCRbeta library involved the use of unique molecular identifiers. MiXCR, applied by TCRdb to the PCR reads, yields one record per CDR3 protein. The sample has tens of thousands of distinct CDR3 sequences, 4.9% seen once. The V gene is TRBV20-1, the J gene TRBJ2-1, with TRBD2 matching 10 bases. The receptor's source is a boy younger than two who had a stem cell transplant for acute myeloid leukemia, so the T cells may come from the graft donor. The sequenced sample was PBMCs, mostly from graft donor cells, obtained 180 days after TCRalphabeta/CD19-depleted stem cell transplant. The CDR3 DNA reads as TGCAGTGCTAGATACCGTTGGGGAGCGGGGGGGCCGTTAGCAAACTCCTACAATGAGCAGTTCTTC. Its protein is CSARYRWGAGGPLANSYNEQFF.